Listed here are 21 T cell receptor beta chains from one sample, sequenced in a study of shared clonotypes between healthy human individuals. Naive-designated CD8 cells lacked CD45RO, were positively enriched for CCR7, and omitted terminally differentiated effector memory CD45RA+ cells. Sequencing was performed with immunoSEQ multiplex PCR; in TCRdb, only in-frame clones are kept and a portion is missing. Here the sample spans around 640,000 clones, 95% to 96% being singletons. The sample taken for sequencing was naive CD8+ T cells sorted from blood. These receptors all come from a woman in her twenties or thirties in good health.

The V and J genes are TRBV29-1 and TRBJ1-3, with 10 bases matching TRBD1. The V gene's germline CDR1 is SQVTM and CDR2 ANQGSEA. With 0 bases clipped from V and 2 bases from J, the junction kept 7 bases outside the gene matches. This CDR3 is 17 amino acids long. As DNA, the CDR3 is TGCAGCGTTGAAGATCGGACAGGGGGAAGACCTGGAAACACCATATATTTT. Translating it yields CSVEDRTGGRPGNTIYF.

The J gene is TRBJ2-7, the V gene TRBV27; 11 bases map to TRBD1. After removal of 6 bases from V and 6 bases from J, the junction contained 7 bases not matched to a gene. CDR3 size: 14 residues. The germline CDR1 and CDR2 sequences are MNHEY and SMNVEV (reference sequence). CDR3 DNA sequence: TGTGCCAGCAGGATAGGACAGGGGGCTCTCGAGCAGTACTTC. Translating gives CASRIGQGALEQYF.

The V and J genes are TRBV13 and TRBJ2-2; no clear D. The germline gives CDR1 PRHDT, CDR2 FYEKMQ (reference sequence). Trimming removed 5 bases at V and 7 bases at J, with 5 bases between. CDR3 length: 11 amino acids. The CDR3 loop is CASSERGELFF. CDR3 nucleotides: TGTGCCAGCAGCGAACGCGGGGAGCTGTTTTTT.

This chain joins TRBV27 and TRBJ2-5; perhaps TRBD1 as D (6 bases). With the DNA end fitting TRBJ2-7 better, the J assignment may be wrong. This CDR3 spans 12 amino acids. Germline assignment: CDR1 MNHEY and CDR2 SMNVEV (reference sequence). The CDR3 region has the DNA TGTGCCAGCAGTTCCTCAGGGGCCGAGCAGTACTTC. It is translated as CASSSSGAEQYF.

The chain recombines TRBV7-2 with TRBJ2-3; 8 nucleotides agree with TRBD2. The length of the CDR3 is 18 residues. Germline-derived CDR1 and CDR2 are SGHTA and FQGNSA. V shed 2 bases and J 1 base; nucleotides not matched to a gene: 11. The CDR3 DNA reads TGTGCCAGCAGCTTACGGGCGGGAGGATTAGTCGGCACAGATACGCAGTATTTT. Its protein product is CASSLRAGGLVGTDTQYF.

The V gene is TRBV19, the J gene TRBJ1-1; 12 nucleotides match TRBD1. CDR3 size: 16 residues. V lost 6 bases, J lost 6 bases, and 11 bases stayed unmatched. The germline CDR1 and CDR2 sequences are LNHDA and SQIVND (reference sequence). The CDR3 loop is CASSSFSGTGGPEAFF. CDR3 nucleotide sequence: TGTGCCAGTAGCAGCTTCAGCGGGACAGGGGGCCCTGAAGCTTTCTTT.

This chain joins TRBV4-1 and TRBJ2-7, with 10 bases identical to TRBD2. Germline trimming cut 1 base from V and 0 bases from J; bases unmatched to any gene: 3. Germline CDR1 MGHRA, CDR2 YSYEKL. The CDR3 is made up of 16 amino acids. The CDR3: CASSQAPSGSSYEQYF. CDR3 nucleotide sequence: TGCGCCAGCAGCCAAGCTCCTAGCGGGAGCTCCTACGAGCAGTACTTC.

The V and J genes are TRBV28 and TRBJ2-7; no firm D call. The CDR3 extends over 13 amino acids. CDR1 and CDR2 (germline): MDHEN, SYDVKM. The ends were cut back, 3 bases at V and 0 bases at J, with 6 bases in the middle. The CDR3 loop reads CASSFYNSYEQYF. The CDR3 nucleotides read TGTGCCAGCAGTTTCTACAACTCCTACGAGCAGTACTTC.

In DNA form, the CDR3 reads TGTGCCAGCAGCTTACCTGCTAGCCATAGATCAGATACGCAGTATTTT. Translation gives CASSLPASHRSDTQYF. The chain combines TRBV11-2 with TRBJ2-3; possible D gene TRBD2, 5 bases. The CDR3 loop spans 16 amino acids. V shed 2 bases and J shed 4 bases, with 16 bases lying between them. CDR1 and CDR2 (germline): SGHAT, FQNNGV. Complete variable domain (other parts from reference TRBV11-2 and TRBJ2-3): EAGVAQSPRYKIIEKRQSVAFWCNPISGHATLYWYQQILGQGPKLLIQFQNNGVVDDSQLPKDRFSAERLKGVDSTLKIQPAKLEDSAVYLCASSLPASHRSDTQYFGPGTRLTVL.

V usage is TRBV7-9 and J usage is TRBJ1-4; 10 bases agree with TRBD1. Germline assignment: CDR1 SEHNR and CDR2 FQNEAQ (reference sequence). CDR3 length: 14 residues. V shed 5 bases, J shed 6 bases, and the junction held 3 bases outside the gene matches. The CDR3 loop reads CASSRTGGDEKLFF. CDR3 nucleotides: TGTGCCAGCAGCAGGACAGGGGGGGATGAAAAACTGTTTTTT.

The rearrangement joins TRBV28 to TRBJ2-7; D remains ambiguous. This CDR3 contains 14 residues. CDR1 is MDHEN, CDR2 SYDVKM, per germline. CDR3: CASMGEYSSYEQYF. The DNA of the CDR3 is TGTGCGTCTATGGGCGAATATAGCTCCTACGAGCAGTACTTC.

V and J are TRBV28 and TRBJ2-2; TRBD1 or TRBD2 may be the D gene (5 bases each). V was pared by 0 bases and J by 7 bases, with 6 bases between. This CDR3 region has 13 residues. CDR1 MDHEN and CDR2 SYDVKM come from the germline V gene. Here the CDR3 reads CASSLWGDGELFF. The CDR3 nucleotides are TGTGCCAGCAGTTTATGGGGGGACGGGGAGCTGTTTTTT.

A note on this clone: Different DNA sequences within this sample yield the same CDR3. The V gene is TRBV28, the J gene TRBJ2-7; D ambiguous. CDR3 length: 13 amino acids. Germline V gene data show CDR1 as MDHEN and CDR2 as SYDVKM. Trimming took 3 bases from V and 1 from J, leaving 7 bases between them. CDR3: CASSLGQSYEQYF. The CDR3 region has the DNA TGTGCCAGCAGTTTGGGCCAGTCCTACGAGCAGTACTTC.

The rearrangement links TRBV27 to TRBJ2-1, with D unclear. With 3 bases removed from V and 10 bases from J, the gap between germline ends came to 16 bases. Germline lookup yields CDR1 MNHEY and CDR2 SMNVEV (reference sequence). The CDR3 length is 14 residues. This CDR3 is CASSFRQPRREQFF. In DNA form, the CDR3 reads TGTGCCAGCAGTTTTCGTCAGCCTAGAAGGGAGCAGTTCTTC.

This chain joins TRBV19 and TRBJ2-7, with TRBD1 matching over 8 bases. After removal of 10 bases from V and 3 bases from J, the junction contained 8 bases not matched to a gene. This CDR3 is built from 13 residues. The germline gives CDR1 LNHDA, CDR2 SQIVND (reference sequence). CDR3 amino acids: CATSAGQGYEQYF. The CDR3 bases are TGTGCCACCTCAGCCGGACAGGGCTACGAGCAGTACTTC.

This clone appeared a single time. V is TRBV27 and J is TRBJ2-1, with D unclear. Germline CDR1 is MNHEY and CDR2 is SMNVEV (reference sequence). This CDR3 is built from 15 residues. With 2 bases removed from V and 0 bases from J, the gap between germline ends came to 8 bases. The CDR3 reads CASSLDSNSYNEQFF. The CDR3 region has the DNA TGTGCCAGCAGTTTAGACTCCAACTCCTACAATGAGCAGTTCTTC.

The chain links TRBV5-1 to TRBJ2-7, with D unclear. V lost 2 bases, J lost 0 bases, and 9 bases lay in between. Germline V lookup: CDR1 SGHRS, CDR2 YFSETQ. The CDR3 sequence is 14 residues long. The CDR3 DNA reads TGCGCCAGCAGCTTAGATTTAACCTCCTACGAGCAGTACTTC. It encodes CASSLDLTSYEQYF.

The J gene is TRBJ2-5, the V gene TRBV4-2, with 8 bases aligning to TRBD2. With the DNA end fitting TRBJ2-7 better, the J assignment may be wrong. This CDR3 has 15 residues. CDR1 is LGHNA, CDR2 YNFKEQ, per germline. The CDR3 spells CASSQRASGSYEQYF. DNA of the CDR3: TGTGCCAGCAGCCAGAGGGCTAGCGGGTCCTACGAGCAGTACTTC.

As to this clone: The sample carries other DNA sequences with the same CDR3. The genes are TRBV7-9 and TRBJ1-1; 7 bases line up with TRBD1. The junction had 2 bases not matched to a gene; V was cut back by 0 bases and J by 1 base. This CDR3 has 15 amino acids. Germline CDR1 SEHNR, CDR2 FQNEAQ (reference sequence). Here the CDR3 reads CASSLAQGGNTEAFF. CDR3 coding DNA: TGTGCCAGCAGCTTAGCTCAGGGGGGGAACACTGAAGCTTTCTTT.

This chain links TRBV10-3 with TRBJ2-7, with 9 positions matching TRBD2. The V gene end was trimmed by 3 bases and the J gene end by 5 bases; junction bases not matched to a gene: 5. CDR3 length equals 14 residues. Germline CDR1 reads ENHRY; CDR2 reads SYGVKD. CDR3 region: CAISEAGGWDEQYF. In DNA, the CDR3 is TGTGCCATCAGTGAAGCGGGGGGCTGGGACGAGCAGTACTTC.

The CDR3 bases are TGCAGCGTTGAAGACCCCTGGGATAGCGGGAGAATCTACCAAGAGACCCAGTACTTC. This gives the protein CSVEDPWDSGRIYQETQYF. The chain uses TRBV29-1 and TRBJ2-5; the match to TRBD2 covers 9 bases. The CDR3 is made up of 19 amino acids. Unmatched junction bases numbered 14, after V lost 0 bases and J lost 0 bases. Germline lookup yields CDR1 SQVTM and CDR2 ANQGSEA.